This paragraph covers one T cell receptor (beta chain) sequence. The clone's antigen remains unknown. It has no much larger one-base neighbor in the sample; base qualities were not kept. This sample is drawn from a study of cytomegalovirus exposure and HLA in healthy donors (dated by TCRdb to the late 2010s). With regard to the full study: An earlier analysis of approximately 550 of the donors reported approximately 300 Gb of sequence data and roughly 100 million unique TCR beta sequences from some 180 million T cells. Every repertoire in the discovery cohort had been generated on one and the same sequencing platform. In addition to the first cohort of around 670 subjects, a separate validation cohort of about 120 different subjects was used. The study was designed to test whether signatures of past pathogen exposure could be identified by cataloging public T cell receptors. To study patterns of TCR occurrence, a later analysis re-analyzed previously published TCR beta repertoires from around 700 donors and added high-resolution HLA genotyping. Donor age, sex, ethnicity and CMV serostatus were compiled alongside the repertoire data. Genome-wide SNP genotypes for about three fifths of the roughly 670 donors were used in a later genetic analysis, which treated that subset as a discovery cohort. Using immunosequencing, the study profiled T cell repertoires from fewer than 850 subjects and related those repertoires to cytomegalovirus serostatus. HLA typing included class I and class II loci at four-digit resolution. The number of typed donors differed by locus: 629-630 for A, B, C, DRB1 and DQB1; approximately 530 for DQA1; around 580 for DPA1; and about 450 for DPB1. Of the roughly 400 genotyped donors, 65% to 90% fell in the genetic ancestry cluster associated with self-reported Caucasian donors. An earlier analysis of about 620 of the donors applied high-throughput TCR beta sequencing to assess whether each TCR beta V gene segment acted as functional or pseudogenic. On average, roughly 240,000 unique TCR beta nucleotide sequences were sequenced per donor among 398 genotyped donors of the cohort, with 15% to 20% of those sequences being non-productive. Rather than using new phenotypic data, the later analysis identified candidate immune exposures from TCR beta sequences and from how often those sequences occurred across donors. Roughly 300 gigabases of sequencing data and approximately 93 million unique TCR sequences were included in an early release covering 500 to 750 HLA-typed donors. A few DR-DQ haplotypes were treated as single units for association and clustering because of strong linkage in the cohort. To predict cytomegalovirus infection status, the study combined high-throughput TCR immunosequencing, statistical association of individual TCRs with disease status, and machine learning. On the study overall, not on this receptor specifically: Most TCR sequences were observed very rarely across donors, whereas some public TCRs were present in many individuals. The earlier analysis of 450 to 700 of the donors excluded some 15 rarely observed V segments, including chromosome 9 orphons, because counts were too low. A later genetic analysis reported fewer N-insertions in productive TCRs among donors in an Asian-associated ancestry cluster than the roughly 650-donor mean. When HLA alleles, especially DR and DQ, strongly co-occurred, attributing TCR associations to individual alleles was difficult. In a later analysis, most CMV-associated TCR beta chains were found to appear HLA-restricted, with HLA associations seemingly driven largely by CMV exposure. CMV serostatus was the only immune exposure information available for the cohort. In this cohort, only TCR beta chains were sequenced, and detectable features were limited by the absence of alpha or paired-chain data. In a later analysis, HLA-associated TCR beta chains showed more clonal expansion and lower generation probabilities than non-associated chains that were equally common. Because HLA typing was missing for some donors at each locus, association tests included only the typed subset. In a later analysis, the rate of TCR association differed among HLA loci, with DRB1 alleles having the most associated TCRs and HLA-C alleles having the fewest. A later analysis associated 17,000 or so TCR beta sequences with specific HLA alleles at a false discovery rate of 0.05. A group of highly shared sequence variants was considered likely to be a technical artifact of the sequencing pipeline. Linkage disequilibrium might explain the correlated functional status among segregating V segments, but an unknown experimental factor could not be excluded. The classifier was reported to diagnose cytomegalovirus status with high specificity and sensitivity in both the original cohort and the validation cohort. In vitro tests confirmed that a few of the cytomegalovirus-associated TCR beta chains recognize cytomegalovirus antigens. In a later genetic analysis, a missense DCLRE1C variant was associated with V-gene and J-gene trimming of TCR beta chains, and the association was replicated in an independent cohort. The authors suggested that the approach could potentially be generalized to other disease states and immunological phenotypes. In an earlier analysis of 450 to 750 of the donors, most TCR beta V segments appeared in productive rearrangements about 87% or about 30% of the time, broadly matching IMGT annotations. A further reported finding was that TCR beta sequences accurately predicted the HLA-A and HLA-B alleles for most subjects in the first cohort. The study gave a list of about 170 TCR beta chains associated with cytomegalovirus. Roughly uniform sequencing depth across donors was assumed in presence/absence analyses, although this assumption may not hold. A later analysis reported that several top co-occurrence clusters appeared linked to parvovirus B19, influenza, CMV and Epstein-Barr virus.

Libraries came from the immunoSEQ multiplex PCR assay. For the multiplex PCR, a mixture combining 60 forward primers for TCR Vbeta segments and 13 reverse primers for TCR Jbeta segments was used. The CDR3 region of rearranged TCR beta genes was amplified from genomic DNA by a multiplex PCR assay. Amplified TCR beta libraries were sequenced as 87-base-pair reads on the Illumina HiSeq System. Processing in the source paper ran as follows. A later analysis tallied around 87 million unique TCR beta chains across the 700 or so repertoires, and some 10 million of those chains were shared by two or more donors. Raw reads were error-corrected and collapsed into unique sequences by a nearest-neighbor algorithm in which closely related sequences were merged to remove PCR and sequencing errors. V, D and J gene segments were assigned by aligning CDR3 sequences to IMGT reference sequences. For a sequence to be retained, a match of at least six nucleotides to both a V gene segment and a J gene segment was required. Rearrangements were classified as productive when the CDR3 lacked stop codons and remained in frame with V and J, and all other rearrangements were classified as non-productive. CDR3 was defined according to IMGT convention as the region running from the second conserved V-encoded cysteine to the conserved J-encoded phenylalanine. In an earlier analysis of 550 to 650 of the donors, sequences lacking an unambiguous match to a single V gene segment were excluded. In an earlier analysis of approximately 550 of the donors, V segments were called functional above 56.7% productive rearrangements and were called segregating when the between-donor standard deviation exceeded 5%. A statistical classification framework was developed to diagnose cytomegalovirus status using the catalog of TCR beta chain sequences. A later analysis assigned V and J genes by comparing TCR nucleotide sequences with IMGT/GENE-DB human TR gene sequences. In a later analysis, CDR3 sequences and most-parsimonious VDJ recombination scenarios were assigned using the TCRdist pipeline. In a later analysis, each TCR beta chain was defined by its CDR3 amino acid sequence together with its V-gene family, and reads without a unique V-gene family were excluded. To address suspected cross-contamination and a sequencing artifact, a later analysis removed under 600 highly shared, low-generation-probability nucleotide sequences. For each public chain, a later analysis derived a clonal expansion index from normalized ranks of inferred template counts within each repertoire. A later analysis computed generation probabilities with a VDJ recombination model fitted to out-of-frame rearrangements, and checked the results against IGoR. Hypergeometric tests were used in a later analysis to score TCR-TCR, TCR-HLA and TCR-CMV co-occurrence, with a repertoire-size bias correction applied to the TCR pairs. A later analysis estimated false discovery rates by permuting HLA or CMV assignments 20 times. A later analysis grouped co-occurring TCRs with DBSCAN, adding TCRdist sequence similarity when clustering within HLA-allele-positive subsets. Repertoires with fewer than 30,000 or more than 120,000 public chains, plus five repertoires with anomalous nucleotide sharing, were excluded from co-occurrence clustering. TCRdb holds this immuneACCESS table with in-frame rearrangements only. Some clones are missing; in checked studies, unresolved V genes explain under half, and the rest has no known cause. The DNA gave D and trimming, while V, J and clone size come from that table. For this sample the table gives tens of thousands of clones, of which 90% were detected only once. The leading ten clones occupy about 2.5% of the sample.

The cohort was made up of approximately 700 healthy bone marrow donors. Cohort members were all nominally healthy when sampled, although unrecorded immune exposures were likely present. The donor tested CMV seronegative and was one of the 352 seronegative cohort members. A peripheral blood sample was provided by each donor, and peripheral blood mononuclear cells were used for TCR beta sequencing. Genomic DNA was extracted from the blood cell samples with the Qiagen DNeasy Blood Extraction Kit. The TCR sequence derives from a woman aged 18-29 years in good health and CMV-seronegative. Specimen: PBMCs.

Here is the DNA: TGCGCCAGCAGTTCCCCGGGACAGGGCTCCTACGAGCAGTACTTC. Its product reads: CASSSPGQGSYEQYF. The rearrangement joined TRBV23-1 to TRBJ2-7; TRBD1 agrees with 9 junctional bases. TRBV23-1 has ORF status, its function being uncertain. After removal of 5 bases from V and 0 bases from J, the junction retains 5 bases not matched to a gene. The CDR3 runs 15 amino acids, cysteine and phenylalanine included. Only the CDR3 DNA is retained, 45 bases long and in frame from the first base.